Following are 25 T cell receptor beta chains from one sample sequenced in a study of persistence of HIV-infected CD4 T cells. The immunoSEQ assay was version 4, run in survey mode. Sequencing was performed with immunoSEQ multiplex PCR; in TCRdb, only in-frame clones are kept and a portion is missing. The sample has 40,000 to 55,000 clones, over 70% seen once. These TCRs are of unknown antigen specificity. Lysates of CMV-infected fibroblasts at 9 to 10 ug/mL stimulated these cells. CD40L-negative CD69-negative CD45RO-high memory CD4+ T cells were sorted as populations depleted of antigen-responding cells. This specimen consisted of CD4+ T cells sorted from PBMCs after approximately 20-hour stimulation, obtained from a patient who received antiretroviral therapy. The source of these receptors is an adult man with HIV who was CMV-seropositive.

The chain employs TRBV7-6 and TRBJ1-1; D gene ambiguous. Germline V CDR1 and CDR2: SGHVS, FNYEAQ. Trimming pared 1 base from V and 1 base from J, leaving 7 bases between. The CDR3 is 14 residues long. The CDR3 loop is CASSLGHQNTEAFF. The CDR3 bases are TGTGCCAGCAGCTTAGGACACCAGAACACTGAAGCTTTCTTT.

J is TRBJ2-5 and V is TRBV2, with 10 bases aligning to TRBD2. The CDR3 is made up of 14 amino acids. V lost 11 bases and J lost 5; bases outside the gene matches: 11. The V gene's germline CDR1 is SNHLY and CDR2 FYNNEI. For the CDR3, the DNA is TGTGCCGGAGCCGGGACTAGCGTGTTGGAGACCCAGTACTTC. The encoded protein is CAGAGTSVLETQYF.

A single count supports this clone. The chain recombines TRBV10-3 with TRBJ1-2; 9 positions match TRBD1. The CDR3 sequence is 16 residues long. Germline CDR1 reads ENHRY; CDR2 reads SYGVKD. V dropped 4 bases and J dropped 3; count of bases not matched to a gene: 9. CDR3 sequence: CAISGFPGQGDYGYTF. CDR3 DNA: TGTGCCATCAGTGGCTTTCCGGGACAGGGTGACTATGGCTACACCTTC.

CDR3 amino acids: CASSLTSGGKADTQYF. CDR3 sequence (DNA): TGTGCCAGCTCTCTGACTAGCGGGGGTAAGGCAGATACGCAGTATTTT. The chain carries TRBV19 and TRBJ2-3; 12 bases match TRBD2. The junction had 11 bases not matched to a gene; V was cut back by 9 bases and J by 4 bases. This CDR3 has 16 amino acids. The germline gives CDR1 LNHDA, CDR2 SQIVND (reference sequence).

This clone was detected only a few times. The gene calls are TRBV10-3 and TRBJ2-5; 11 nucleotides line up with TRBD2. CDR3 length: 13 amino acids. V shed 6 bases and J 4 bases; nucleotides not matched to a gene: 1. Germline V lookup: CDR1 ENHRY, CDR2 SYGVKD. The CDR3 reads CAIRGLAGETQYF. The DNA of the CDR3 is TGTGCCATCAGAGGACTAGCGGGAGAGACCCAGTACTTC.

V and J are TRBV7-2 and TRBJ1-1; no definite D call. Germline CDR1 SGHTA, CDR2 FQGNSA. With 5 bases removed from V and 1 base from J, the gap between germline ends came to 14 bases. CDR3 length equals 15 residues. The chain's CDR3 is CASSPNLRTNTEAFF. The CDR3 DNA sequence: TGTGCCAGCAGCCCTAACCTAAGAACGAACACTGAAGCTTTCTTT.

The genes are TRBV12-3 or TRBV12-4 and TRBJ2-1; the D is unclear. V lost 6 bases to trimming and J lost 12 bases, with 12 bases between them. The CDR3 extends over 11 amino acids. DNA of the CDR3: TGTGCCAGCAGGGCCCAATTGGGGCAGTTCTTC. Amino acids: CASRAQLGQFF.

This clone was observed a handful of times. The chain recombines TRBV14 with TRBJ1-1; the match to TRBD1 covers 7 bases. After removal of 2 bases from V and 0 bases from J, the junction contained 3 bases not matched to a gene. The CDR3 has 15 residues. Germline-derived CDR1 and CDR2 are SGHDN and FVKESK. This CDR3 is CASSQTTGLNTEAFF. CDR3 nucleotides: TGTGCCAGCAGCCAAACGACAGGGTTGAACACTGAAGCTTTCTTT.

This clone was recorded only once. This rearrangement joins TRBV6-4 to TRBJ1-1; 7 bases agree with TRBD1. The length of the CDR3 is 14 residues. V lost 5 bases and J lost 0; bases outside the gene matches: 3. CDR1 is MRHNA and CDR2 is SNTAGT in the germline V gene. The CDR3 spells CASSQTGMNTEAFF. The CDR3 coding sequence is TGTGCCAGCAGTCAGACAGGGATGAACACTGAAGCTTTCTTT.

This clone was picked up a small number of times. V gene TRBV24-1 combines with J gene TRBJ2-1; no clear D. V was clipped by 3 bases and J by 1 base, with 9 bases between them. The CDR3 consists of 15 residues. In germline, CDR1 is KGHDR, CDR2 SFDVKD. For the CDR3, the DNA is TGTGCCACCAGTGATGGTCCCGAATCCTACAATGAGCAGTTCTTC. Its protein is CATSDGPESYNEQFF.

The chain carries TRBV4-1 and TRBJ2-5, with D unresolved. Trimming removed 0 bases from V and 2 bases from J, with 10 bases in between. The germline gives CDR1 MGHRA, CDR2 YSYEKL. The CDR3 sequence is 15 residues long. The chain's CDR3 is CASSQDGIPQETQYF. The CDR3 DNA follows: TGCGCCAGCAGCCAAGATGGGATCCCTCAAGAGACCCAGTACTTC.

The CDR3 sequence: CASSLSSASNEKLFF. In nucleotides, the CDR3 is TGTGCCAGCAGCTTATCTTCGGCCTCTAATGAAAAACTGTTTTTT. The chain links TRBV7-2 to TRBJ1-4, with D unresolved. The V and J ends lost 2 bases and 3 bases respectively, with 10 bases between them. The CDR3 is 15 amino acids. The germline CDR1 and CDR2 sequences are SGHTA and FQGNSA.

The CDR3 DNA follows: TGTGCCAGCTCACCAGGAGGGTTGAACACTGAAGCTTTCTTT. Protein product: CASSPGGLNTEAFF. This chain joins TRBV18 and TRBJ1-1; D unresolved. Germline CDR1 and CDR2: KGHSH and LQKENI. This CDR3 region has 14 residues. Trimming stripped 2 bases from V and 0 bases from J, with 7 bases between.

The chain employs TRBV30 and TRBJ1-6; D ambiguous. Germline V gene sequence: CDR1 GTSNPN, CDR2 SVGIG (reference sequence). The CDR3 contains 17 residues. V was trimmed by 3 bases and J by 0 bases, leaving 15 bases between them. CDR3 nucleotide sequence: TGTGCCTGGAGGGTCCCCGGCGTCGGCTCCTATAATTCACCCCTCCACTTT. This codes for CAWRVPGVGSYNSPLHF.

The gene calls are TRBV6-2 or TRBV6-3 and TRBJ2-3; D is unclear. The V gene's germline CDR1 is MNHEY and CDR2 SVGEGT. This CDR3 is built from 14 residues. V lost 2 bases to trimming and J lost 6 bases, with 12 bases between them. For the CDR3, the DNA is TGTGCCAGCAGTTACCAATACGGGCGGGATACGCAGTATTTT. It specifies CASSYQYGRDTQYF.

The rearrangement joins TRBV7-9 to TRBJ1-2; maybe TRBD1 (5 bases). CDR3 length: 15 amino acids. V gave up 5 bases and J gave up 6 bases, with 19 bases separating them. Germline V gene data show CDR1 as SEHNR and CDR2 as FQNEAQ (reference sequence). The CDR3 sequence is CASSPSGTGTDGYTF. In DNA, the CDR3 is TGTGCCAGCAGCCCCAGTGGGACCGGAACGGATGGCTACACCTTC.

This chain joins TRBV28 and TRBJ1-4, with D perhaps matching TRBD1 (5 bases). CDR1 is MDHEN and CDR2 is SYDVKM in the germline V gene. The CDR3 runs 12 residues. Between the trimmed V and J ends, which lost 4 bases and 8 bases, there was a span of 8 bases. The CDR3 spells CASSSGREKLFF. As DNA, the CDR3 is TGTGCCAGCAGTTCGGGACGAGAAAAACTGTTTTTT.

The chain recombines TRBV5-1 with TRBJ2-5, with 8 bases fitting TRBD1. The CDR3 spans 15 residues. The V segment lost 2 bases and the J segment 5 bases; nucleotides outside the gene matches: 8. CDR1 and CDR2 from the germline V gene are SGHRS and YFSETQ. Here the CDR3 reads CASSFQGARDETQYF. CDR3 sequence (DNA): TGCGCCAGCAGCTTTCAGGGGGCGCGCGATGAGACCCAGTACTTC.

CDR3 in DNA: TGCAGCGTTGGACAAGGGTATGGCTACACCTTC. Translation: CSVGQGYGYTF. The V call is TRBV29-1, the J call TRBJ1-2; D remains unclear. CDR3 size: 11 residues. Trimming removed 4 bases from V and 5 bases from J, with 8 bases in between. Germline V gives CDR1 SQVTM, CDR2 ANQGSEA.

This rearrangement joins TRBV4-1 to TRBJ1-6, with D uncertain. Germline CDR1 reads MGHRA; CDR2 reads YSYEKL. Trimming shortened V by 3 bases and J by 6 bases, and 3 bases separated the two germline ends. The CDR3 has 12 amino acids. The CDR3 nucleotides read TGCGCCAGCAGCCAGCCTAATTCACCCCTCCACTTT. Amino acid sequence: CASSQPNSPLHF.

The gene calls are TRBV14 and TRBJ2-2; the D is unclear. The CDR3 is made up of 13 amino acids. The V gene's germline CDR1 is SGHDN and CDR2 FVKESK. V lost 4 bases, J lost 6 bases, and 9 bases lay in between. The CDR3 reads CASSPGFAGELFF. CDR3 DNA: TGTGCCAGCAGCCCCGGTTTCGCCGGGGAGCTGTTTTTT.

This sequence joins TRBV3-1 (or the pseudogene TRBV3-2) and TRBJ2-7; D tentatively reads TRBD1 or TRBD2 (5 bases each). The germline CDR1 and CDR2 sequences are LGHDT and YNNKEL (reference sequence). V was cut by 6 bases and J by 6 bases, with 9 bases left in between. This CDR3 comprises 11 residues. This CDR3 is CASRLGVEQYF. Written as DNA, the CDR3 is TGTGCCAGCAGACTGGGGGTCGAGCAGTACTTC.

The J gene is TRBJ2-4, the V gene TRBV18, with a weak D call TRBD1 (5 bases). Germline values: CDR1 KGHSH, CDR2 LQKENI. The V end was cut by 2 bases, the J end by 15 bases, with 14 bases between. This CDR3 contains 12 residues. CDR3: CASSPGAETVYF. The CDR3 nucleotides read TGTGCCAGCTCACCAGGGGCGGAAACGGTGTACTTC.

This chain joins TRBV10-2 and TRBJ2-4, with a possible D match to TRBD1 (6 bases). This CDR3 has 16 residues. Germline CDR1 reads WSHSY; CDR2 reads SAAADI. The ends were cut back, 4 bases at V and 0 bases at J, with 13 bases in the middle. CDR3 sequence (DNA): TGCGCCAGCAGTGTAGGACAGAGAGTAGCCAAAAACATTCAGTACTTC. Amino acids: CASSVGQRVAKNIQYF.

V is TRBV6-5 and J is TRBJ1-1; no clear D gene. CDR3 length: 13 amino acids. From germline, CDR1 is MNHEY and CDR2 SVGAGI. Trimming pared 4 bases from V and 3 bases from J, leaving 9 bases between. CDR3 loop: CASSSQADTEAFF. The CDR3 bases are TGTGCCAGCAGTTCTCAGGCGGACACTGAAGCTTTCTTT.